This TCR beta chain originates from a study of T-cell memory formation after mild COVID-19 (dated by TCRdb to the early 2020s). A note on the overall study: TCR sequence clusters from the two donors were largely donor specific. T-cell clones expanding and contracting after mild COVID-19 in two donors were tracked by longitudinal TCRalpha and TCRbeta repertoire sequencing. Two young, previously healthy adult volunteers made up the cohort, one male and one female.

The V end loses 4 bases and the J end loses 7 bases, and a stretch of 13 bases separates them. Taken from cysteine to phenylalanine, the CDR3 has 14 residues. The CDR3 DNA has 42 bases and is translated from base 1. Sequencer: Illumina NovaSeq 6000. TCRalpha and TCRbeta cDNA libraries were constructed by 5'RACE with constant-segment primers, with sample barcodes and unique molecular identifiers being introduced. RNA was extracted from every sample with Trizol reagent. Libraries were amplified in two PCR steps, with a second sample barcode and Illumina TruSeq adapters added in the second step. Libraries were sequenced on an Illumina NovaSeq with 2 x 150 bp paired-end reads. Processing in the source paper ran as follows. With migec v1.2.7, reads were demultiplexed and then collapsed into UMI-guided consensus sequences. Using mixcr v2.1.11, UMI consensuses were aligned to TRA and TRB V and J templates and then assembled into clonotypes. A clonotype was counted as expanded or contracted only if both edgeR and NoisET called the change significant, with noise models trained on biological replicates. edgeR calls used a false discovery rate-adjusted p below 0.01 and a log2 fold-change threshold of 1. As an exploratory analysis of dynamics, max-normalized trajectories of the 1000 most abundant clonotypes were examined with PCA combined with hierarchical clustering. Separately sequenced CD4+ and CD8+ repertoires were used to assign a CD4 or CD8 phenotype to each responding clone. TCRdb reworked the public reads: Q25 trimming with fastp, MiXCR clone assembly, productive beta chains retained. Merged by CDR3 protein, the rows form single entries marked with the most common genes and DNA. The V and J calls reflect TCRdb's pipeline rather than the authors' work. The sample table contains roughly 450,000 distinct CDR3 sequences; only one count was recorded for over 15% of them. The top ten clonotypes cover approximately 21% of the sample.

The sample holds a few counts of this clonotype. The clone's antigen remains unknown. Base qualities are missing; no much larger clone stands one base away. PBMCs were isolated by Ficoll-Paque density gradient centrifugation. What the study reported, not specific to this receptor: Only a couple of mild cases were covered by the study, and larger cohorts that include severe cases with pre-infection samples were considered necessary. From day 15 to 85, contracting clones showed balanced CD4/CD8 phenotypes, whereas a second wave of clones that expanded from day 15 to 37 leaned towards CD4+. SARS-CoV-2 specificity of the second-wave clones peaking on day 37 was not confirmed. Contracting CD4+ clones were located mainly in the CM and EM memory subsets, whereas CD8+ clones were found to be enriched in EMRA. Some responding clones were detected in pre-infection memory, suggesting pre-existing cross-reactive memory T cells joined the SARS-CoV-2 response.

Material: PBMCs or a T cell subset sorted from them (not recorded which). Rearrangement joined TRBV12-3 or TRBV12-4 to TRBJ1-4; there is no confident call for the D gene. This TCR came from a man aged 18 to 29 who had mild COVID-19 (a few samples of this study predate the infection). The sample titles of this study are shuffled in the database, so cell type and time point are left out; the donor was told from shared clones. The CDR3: CASSSVLDGEKLFF. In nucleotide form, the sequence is TGTGCCAGCAGTTCAGTCCTGGATGGTGAAAAACTGTTTTTT.